This T cell receptor (beta chain) appears in the sequencing data of a study of T cell responses to AZD1222 COVID-19 vaccine. Points from the study as a whole: Most donors were white British and more were female, and clonal diversity was possibly underestimated. The peak T cell response came first, and repertoires were sampled only after it.

The V end lost 2 bases, the J end lost 9 bases, and 17 bases lay between the germline ends. Germline lookup yields CDR1 MNHNS and CDR2 SASEGT. The CDR3 has 14 residues. For this clone: The antigen is unknown.

Clones were read by immunoSEQ multiplex PCR, and TCRdb kept only the in-frame ones, dropping some. This table holds 87,000 or so clones, around nine tenths found once. This TCR was sampled from an adult in good health. The sequencing here drew on peripheral blood, taken on day 0 of AZD1222 vaccination. The rearrangement uses TRBV6-1 and TRBJ2-7, with D hard to call. CDR3 sequence: CASSEYLLEPGQYF. DNA of the CDR3: TGTGCCAGCAGTGAATATCTTTTAGAACCAGGGCAGTACTTC.